Below are 9 T cell receptor beta chains sequenced from a single sample in a study of T cell changes during pregnancy in multiple sclerosis (dated by TCRdb to the late 2010s). The protocol used for the library was the immunoSEQ multiplex PCR assay. Entries here come from immuneACCESS through TCRdb and include only in-frame sequences with V and J called. Some clones fail to appear in such tables; in the studies checked, an unresolved V gene covers under half of the shortfall, and the cause of the remainder is unknown. The sample table shows some 79,000 clones, and 80% to 95% are seen once. The ten largest clones represent roughly 0.44% of the sample. The sample here was CD4+ T cells from peripheral blood mononuclear cells, taken in the second trimester of pregnancy. These receptors were taken from a female donor with multiple sclerosis, enrolled in a pregnancy study.

The rearrangement links TRBV7-8 to TRBJ2-3; D gene ambiguous. Trimming pared 5 bases from V and 4 bases from J, leaving 19 bases between. This CDR3 is 16 amino acids long. The V gene's germline CDR1 is SGHVS and CDR2 FQNEAQ. The CDR3 reads CASSIRHHGGSDTQYF. The CDR3 nucleotides read TGTGCCAGCAGCATCCGACACCACGGTGGTTCAGATACGCAGTATTTT. The full variable domain, with the rest looked up from reference TRBV7-8 and TRBJ2-3, is GAGVSQSPRYKVAKRGQDVALRCDPISGHVSLFWYQQALGQGPEFLTYFQNEAQLDKSGLPSDRFFAERPEGSVSTLKIQRTQQEDSAVYLCASSIRHHGGSDTQYFGPGTRLTVL.

The chain recombines TRBV2 with TRBJ2-7; no firm D call. The germline V and J ends were trimmed by 3 bases and 3 bases, with 9 bases remaining between them. Germline loops: CDR1 SNHLY, CDR2 FYNNEI. The CDR3 sequence is 13 residues long. The CDR3 nucleotides are TGTGCCAGCAGTGAGAGTGTAGACTACGAGCAGTACTTC. Translating it yields CASSESVDYEQYF.

The genes are TRBV27 and TRBJ1-5; 10 positions agree with TRBD1. The CDR3 is 15 residues long. Germline V lookup: CDR1 MNHEY, CDR2 SMNVEV (reference sequence). J gave up 4 bases and V 6 bases, and 6 bases lay outside the gene matches. The CDR3: CASSSDRGRNQPQHF. The DNA for the CDR3 is TGTGCCAGCAGCAGCGACAGGGGGCGGAATCAGCCCCAGCATTTT.

This clone has a single count. The chain couples TRBV5-1 to TRBJ1-1, with 8 bases aligning to TRBD1. Germline V gives CDR1 SGHRS, CDR2 YFSETQ. This CDR3 region has 14 residues. The V and J ends lost 4 bases and 7 bases, in that order; junction bases with no gene match: 9. The chain's CDR3 is CASSEQGGRGEAFF. The CDR3 DNA reads as TGCGCCAGCAGCGAACAGGGGGGACGGGGTGAAGCTTTCTTT.

The rearrangement links TRBV7-2 to TRBJ2-1, with 8 bases lining up with TRBD2. Germline CDR1 is SGHTA and CDR2 is FQGNSA. Trimming took 5 bases from V and 1 from J; bases not matched to a gene: 7. The CDR3 consists of 16 residues. In DNA form, the CDR3 reads TGTGCCAGCAGCCCCGCCAGCGGGGGATCCTACAATGAGCAGTTCTTC. Translating gives CASSPASGGSYNEQFF.

The chain joins TRBV6-1 to TRBJ2-5; 9 bases fit TRBD1. CDR3 length: 13 residues. Trimming removed 8 bases from V and 2 bases from J; junction bases left unmatched: 3. Germline V lookup: CDR1 MNHNS, CDR2 SASEGT. CDR3 amino acids: CASRTGAQETQYF. The CDR3 DNA is TGTGCCAGCCGGACAGGGGCTCAAGAGACCCAGTACTTC.

The chain is built from TRBV7-9 and TRBJ2-7; 9 bases align to TRBD1. Germline CDR1 reads SEHNR; CDR2 reads FQNEAQ (reference sequence). The ends lost 6 bases at V and 0 bases at J; junction bases unmatched: 6. This CDR3 comprises 15 residues. DNA of the CDR3: TGTGCCAGCAGTTTTGACAGGGGGTTCTCCTACGAGCAGTACTTC. Protein: CASSFDRGFSYEQYF.

The rearrangement joins TRBV6-5 to TRBJ1-2; D is unresolved. V shed 0 bases and J shed 4 bases, with 6 bases lying between them. The CDR3 loop spans 13 amino acids. Germline V gene lookup returns CDR1 MNHEY and CDR2 SVGAGI. CDR3 bases: TGTGCCAGCAGTTACTCCGGAGGCTATGGCTACACCTTC. Amino acids: CASSYSGGYGYTF.

The rearrangement uses TRBV9 and TRBJ2-6, with a tentative D call TRBD1 (5 bases). The CDR3 length is 15 residues. V was pared by 6 bases and J by 4 bases, with 14 bases between. The germline gives CDR1 SGDLS, CDR2 YYNGEE. The DNA of the CDR3 is TGTGCCAGCACTCCAGGGTCTCTGGGGGCCAACGTCCTGACTTTC. It encodes CASTPGSLGANVLTF. Full variable domain (remainder filled in from reference TRBV9 and TRBJ2-6): DSGVTQTPKHLITATGQRVTLRCSPRSGDLSVYWYQQSLDQGLQFLIQYYNGEERAKGNILERFSAQQFPDLHSELNLSSLELGDSALYFCASTPGSLGANVLTFGAGSRLTVL.